The TCR beta chain under discussion was sequenced for a study of post-analysis software for immune sequencing data. Findings and limits, study-wide: Significantly lower normalized Chao1 diversity was seen in multiple sclerosis patients than in controls. Several TRBV segments were more frequent in patients than controls; TRBV5-6, TRBV5-1 and TRBV20-1 belonged to this group. F measure showed strong co-clustering of same-batch samples.

The CDR3 sequence is 13 residues long. CDR1 is MNHNY, CDR2 SVGAGI, per germline (reference sequence). The authors incorporated unique molecular identifiers into the TCR beta cDNA libraries. Input amounts of roughly 0.9 to 10 million T cells were used. These gave about 500,000 cDNA molecules, so each molecule approximated one T cell. In TCRdb, the PCR reads were re-called with MiXCR into one record per CDR3 protein. This table holds about 820,000 distinct CDR3 sequences, roughly 50% found once. On this clonotype: Its antigen is as yet unknown.

The sequence derives from a girl aged 5 to 17 with multiple sclerosis. This sequence joins TRBV6-6 and TRBJ2-4; 7 bases match TRBD1. The J call is uncertain, as TRBJ2-7 better fits the DNA end. The sequencing input was blood. For the CDR3, the DNA is TGTGCCAGCCTGTCGACAGGGTCCGTCGAGCAGTACTTC. It specifies CASLSTGSVEQYF.